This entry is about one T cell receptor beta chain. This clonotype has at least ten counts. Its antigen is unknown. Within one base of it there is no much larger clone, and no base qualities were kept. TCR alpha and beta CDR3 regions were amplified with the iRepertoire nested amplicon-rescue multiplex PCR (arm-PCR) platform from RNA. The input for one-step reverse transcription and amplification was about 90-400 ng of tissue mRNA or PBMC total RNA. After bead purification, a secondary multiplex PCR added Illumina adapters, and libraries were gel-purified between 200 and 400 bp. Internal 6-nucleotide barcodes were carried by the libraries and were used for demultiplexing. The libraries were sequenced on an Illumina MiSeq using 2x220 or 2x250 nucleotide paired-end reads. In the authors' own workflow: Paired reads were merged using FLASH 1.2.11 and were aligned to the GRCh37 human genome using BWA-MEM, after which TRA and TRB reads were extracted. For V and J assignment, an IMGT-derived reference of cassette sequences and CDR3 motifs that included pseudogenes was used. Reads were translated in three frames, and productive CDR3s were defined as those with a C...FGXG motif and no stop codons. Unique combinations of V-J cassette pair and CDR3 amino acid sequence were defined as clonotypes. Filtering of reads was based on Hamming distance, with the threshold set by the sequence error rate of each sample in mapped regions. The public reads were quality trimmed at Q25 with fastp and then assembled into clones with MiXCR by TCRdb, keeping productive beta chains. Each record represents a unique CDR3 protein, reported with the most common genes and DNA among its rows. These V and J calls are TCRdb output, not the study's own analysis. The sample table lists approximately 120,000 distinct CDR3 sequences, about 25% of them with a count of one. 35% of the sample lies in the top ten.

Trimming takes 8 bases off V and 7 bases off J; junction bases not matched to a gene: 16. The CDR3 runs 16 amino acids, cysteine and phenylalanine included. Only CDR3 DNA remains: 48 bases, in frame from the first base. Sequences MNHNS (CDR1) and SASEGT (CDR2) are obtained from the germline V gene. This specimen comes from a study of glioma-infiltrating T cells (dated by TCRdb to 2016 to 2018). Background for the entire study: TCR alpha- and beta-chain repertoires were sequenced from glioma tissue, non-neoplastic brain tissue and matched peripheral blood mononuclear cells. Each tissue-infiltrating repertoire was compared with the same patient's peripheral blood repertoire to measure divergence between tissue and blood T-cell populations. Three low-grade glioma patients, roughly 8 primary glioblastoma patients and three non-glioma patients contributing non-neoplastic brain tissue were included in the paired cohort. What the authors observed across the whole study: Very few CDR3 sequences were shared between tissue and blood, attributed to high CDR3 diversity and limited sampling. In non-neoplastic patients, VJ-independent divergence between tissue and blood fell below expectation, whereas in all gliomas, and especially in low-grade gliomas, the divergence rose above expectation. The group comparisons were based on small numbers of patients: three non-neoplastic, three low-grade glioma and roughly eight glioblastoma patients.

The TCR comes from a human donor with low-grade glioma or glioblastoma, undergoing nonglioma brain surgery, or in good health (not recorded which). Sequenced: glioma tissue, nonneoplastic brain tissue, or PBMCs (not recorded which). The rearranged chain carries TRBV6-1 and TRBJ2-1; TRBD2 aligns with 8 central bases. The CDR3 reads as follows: CASGWWKDGGGNEQFF. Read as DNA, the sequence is TGTGCCAGCGGGTGGTGGAAAGACGGGGGGGGGAATGAGCAGTTCTTC.